Below, 31 T cell receptor beta chains from the same sample are listed, as sequenced in a study of cytomegalovirus exposure and HLA in healthy donors. The PCR had 60 Vbeta and 13 Jbeta primers. This table comes from immunoSEQ multiplex PCR, and its TCRdb copy is limited to in-frame clones, with some not included. Here the sample spans roughly 200,000 clones, around 70% being singletons. Specimen: PBMCs. The receptors originated from a male donor in good health and CMV-seronegative.

CDR3 loop: CASSLASQGQYGYTF. CDR3 nucleotides: TGTGCCAGCAGCTTAGCCTCCCAGGGCCAGTATGGCTACACCTTC. The V call is TRBV7-2, the J call TRBJ1-2; TRBD1 might be the D (5 bases). The germline gives CDR1 SGHTA, CDR2 FQGNSA. The CDR3 consists of 15 residues. The germline V and J ends were trimmed by 0 bases and 5 bases, with 13 bases remaining between them.

The rearrangement uses TRBV7-8 and TRBJ2-3; TRBD2 agrees at 7 bases. V lost 11 bases, J lost 3 bases, and 8 bases stayed unmatched. The CDR3 runs to 13 residues. Per germline, CDR1 SGHVS and CDR2 FQNEAQ. The CDR3 here is CAGMGGPTDTQYF. The CDR3 bases are TGTGCCGGGATGGGAGGGCCAACAGATACGCAGTATTTT.

This clone was counted a few times. The chain has TRBV29-1 and TRBJ1-4, with D possibly TRBD1 on 6 matching bases. Germline V gives CDR1 SQVTM, CDR2 ANQGSEA. CDR3 length: 15 residues. V lost 4 bases and J lost 10, with 22 bases in between. The CDR3 DNA sequence: TGCAGCGTTGCCGCTAACAGGGAAATAATTGGAAAACTGTTTTTT. This encodes CSVAANREIIGKLFF.

This clone showed up just once. The DNA of the CDR3 is TGCGCCAGCAGCCAAGAGCCGGGACAGGAATTTTCAAATCAGCCCCAGCATTTT. Translating gives CASSQEPGQEFSNQPQHF. This sequence joins TRBV4-1 and TRBJ1-5, with TRBD1 matching over 8 bases. V trimming: 0 bases; J trimming: 4 bases; junction bases outside the gene matches: 11. The germline gives CDR1 MGHRA, CDR2 YSYEKL. CDR3 length equals 18 residues.

V usage is TRBV5-4 and J usage is TRBJ2-3, with D hard to call. V was shortened by 5 bases and J by 0 bases, with 10 bases between the two germline ends. Germline-derived CDR1 and CDR2 are SGHNT and YYREEE (reference sequence). The CDR3 spans 14 residues. CDR3 sequence: CASSSATSTDTQYF. The CDR3 DNA reads as TGTGCCAGCAGTTCCGCTACTAGCACAGATACGCAGTATTTT. The entire variable domain, with the rest obtained from reference TRBV5-4 and TRBJ2-3, is as follows: ETGVTQSPTHLIKTRGQQVTLRCSSQSGHNTVSWYQQALGQGPQFIFQYYREEENGRGNFPPRFSGLQFPNYSSELNVNALELDDSALYLCASSSATSTDTQYFGPGTRLTVL.

The chain carries TRBV18 and TRBJ2-1, with TRBD2 matching over 7 bases. The CDR3 has 15 amino acids. Germline V lookup: CDR1 KGHSH, CDR2 LQKENI. V shed 5 bases and J 9 bases; nucleotides not matched to a gene: 13. The CDR3 spells CASSTLARSEGEQFF. The CDR3 DNA follows: TGTGCCAGCTCAACACTAGCGAGGTCTGAGGGTGAGCAGTTCTTC. Combining the CDR3 with reference TRBV18 and TRBJ2-1 gives the whole variable domain NAGVMQNPRHLVRRRGQEARLRCSPMKGHSHVYWYRQLPEEGLKFMVYLQKENIIDESGMPKERFSAEFPKEGPSILRIQQVVRGDSAAYFCASSTLARSEGEQFFGPGTRLTVL.

This clone was counted only a few times. J is TRBJ1-5 and V is TRBV30, with a tentative D call TRBD1 (5 bases). CDR3 size: 15 residues. V was cut by 3 bases and J by 0 bases, with 12 bases left in between. Germline V gene lookup returns CDR1 GTSNPN and CDR2 SVGIG (reference sequence). The CDR3: CAWRDRGFSNQPQHF. In DNA, the CDR3 is TGTGCCTGGAGAGATAGGGGTTTTAGCAATCAGCCCCAGCATTTT. Full variable domain (outside the CDR3, taken from reference TRBV30 and TRBJ1-5): SQTIHQWPATLVQPVGSPLSLECTVEGTSNPNLYWYRQAAGRGLQLLFYSVGIGQISSEVPQNLSASRPQDRQFILSSKKLLLSDSGFYLCAWRDRGFSNQPQHFGDGTRLSIL.

The V call is TRBV28, the J call TRBJ1-5; a weak D match, TRBD1 (6 bases). With 5 bases removed from V and 4 bases from J, the gap between germline ends came to 9 bases. Looked up from germline, CDR1 is MDHEN and CDR2 is SYDVKM. CDR3 size: 13 residues. The CDR3 nucleotides are TGTGCCAGCAGTGTCCAGGGGAATCAGCCCCAGCATTTT. Its translation is CASSVQGNQPQHF.

The chain is built from TRBV29-1 and TRBJ2-1; D unresolved. The V gene lost 6 bases and the J gene lost 10 bases, with 10 bases spanning the gap. The CDR3 length is 10 residues. Germline V gives CDR1 SQVTM, CDR2 ANQGSEA. This chain's CDR3 is CSVVNGEQFF. The CDR3 DNA follows: TGCAGCGTGGTAAACGGGGAGCAGTTCTTC.

The genes are TRBV7-3 and TRBJ2-1, with D possibly matching TRBD2 (5 bases). V shed 1 base and J shed 4 bases, with 14 bases lying between them. CDR1 and CDR2 (germline): SGHTA, FQGTGA. The CDR3 length is 16 residues. CDR3 sequence reads: CASSLNSQRIYNEQFF. The CDR3 DNA reads TGTGCCAGCAGCTTAAATTCACAGCGGATATACAATGAGCAGTTCTTC. The variable domain in full, completed from reference TRBV7-3 and TRBJ2-1, reads GAGVSQTPSNKVTEKGKYVELRCDPISGHTALYWYRQSLGQGPEFLIYFQGTGAADDSGLPNDRFFAVRPEGSVSTLKIQRTERGDSAVYLCASSLNSQRIYNEQFFGPGTRLTVL.

This chain joins TRBV28 and TRBJ2-7; 9 nucleotides agree with TRBD2. V trimming: 7 bases; J trimming: 0 bases; junction bases outside the gene matches: 4. The CDR3 contains 14 residues. In germline, CDR1 is MDHEN, CDR2 SYDVKM. The CDR3 spells CASTREGSSYEQYF. DNA for the CDR3: TGTGCCAGCACGCGGGAGGGGAGCTCCTACGAGCAGTACTTC.

This clone occurred a few times. The rearrangement links TRBV6-5 to TRBJ1-3; no clear D. V was cut by 6 bases and J by 0 bases, with 9 bases left in between. In germline, CDR1 is MNHEY, CDR2 SVGAGI. CDR3 length: 14 amino acids. Here the CDR3 DNA reads TGTGCCAGCAGACGACATTCCTCTGGAAACACCATATATTTT. It translates to CASRRHSSGNTIYF.

V gene TRBV30 combines with J gene TRBJ1-4; D might be TRBD1 (6 bases). In germline, CDR1 is GTSNPN, CDR2 SVGIG (reference sequence). The germline V and J ends were trimmed by 5 bases and 8 bases, with 6 bases remaining between them. This CDR3 is built from 10 residues. CDR3 amino acids: CAWGTEKLFF. In DNA, the CDR3 is TGTGCCTGGGGGACAGAAAAACTGTTTTTT.

The chain combines TRBV28 with TRBJ1-5; D is undetermined. The germline V gene encodes CDR1 MDHEN and CDR2 SYDVKM. V was shortened by 2 bases and J by 2 bases, with 13 bases between the two germline ends. The length of the CDR3 is 16 residues. The CDR3 DNA reads as TGTGCCAGCAGTTTAGAAAGGGCACTAGGCAATCAGCCCCAGCATTTT. This translates into CASSLERALGNQPQHF.

The chain is built from TRBV28 and TRBJ1-5; TRBD1 might be the D (5 bases). This CDR3 spans 14 amino acids. Germline V gene data show CDR1 as MDHEN and CDR2 as SYDVKM. Here the CDR3 reads CAWGKTDFNQPQHF. In DNA form, the CDR3 reads TGTGCGTGGGGCAAAACAGATTTCAATCAGCCCCAGCATTTT.

V is TRBV28 and J is TRBJ1-5, with D hard to call. Germline-derived CDR1 and CDR2 are MDHEN and SYDVKM. This CDR3 has 17 residues. V gave up 5 bases and J gave up 0 bases, with 17 bases separating them. CDR3 nucleotide sequence: TGTGCCAGCAGTGCTGGGGTCAGCGGGTATAGCAATCAGCCCCAGCATTTT. Its protein is CASSAGVSGYSNQPQHF. The variable domain in full, with the rest retrieved from reference TRBV28 and TRBJ1-5, is DVKVTQSSRYLVKRTGEKVFLECVQDMDHENMFWYRQDPGLGLRLIYFSYDVKMKEKGDIPEGYSVSREKKERFSLILESASTNQTSMYLCASSAGVSGYSNQPQHFGDGTRLSIL.

The chain links TRBV15 to TRBJ2-2, with D tentatively TRBD2 (5 bases). Germline-derived CDR1 and CDR2 are LNHNV and YYDKDF (reference sequence). CDR3 length: 18 residues. The ends were cut back, 2 bases at V and 2 bases at J, with 18 bases in the middle. Here the CDR3 reads CATSRNVPGYSNTGELFF. The CDR3 DNA is TGTGCCACCAGCAGAAACGTCCCGGGGTACTCAAACACCGGGGAGCTGTTTTTT.

This clone was observed a few times. V is TRBV11-2 and J is TRBJ2-7; no definite D call. Germline loops: CDR1 SGHAT, CDR2 FQNNGV. V dropped 0 bases and J dropped 5 bases, with 5 bases sitting between them. CDR3 length equals 12 residues. The CDR3 region is CASSLDLNEQYF. The CDR3 region has the DNA TGTGCCAGCAGCTTAGATCTTAACGAGCAGTACTTC.

The chain combines TRBV30 with TRBJ2-4; 11 bases are shared with TRBD1. The germline gives CDR1 GTSNPN, CDR2 SVGIG (reference sequence). The CDR3 loop spans 12 amino acids. Trimming at V came to 4 bases and at J to 15 bases, leaving 8 bases not matched to a gene. The CDR3 DNA sequence: TGTGCCTGGAACGGAGGACAGGGGGCCAGGTACTTC. Amino acid sequence: CAWNGGQGARYF. Looking up the rest from reference TRBV30 and TRBJ2-4 gives the full variable domain: SQTIHQWPATLVQPVGSPLSLECTVEGTSNPNLYWYRQAAGRGLQLLFYSVGIGQISSEVPQNLSASRPQDRQFILSSKKLLLSDSGFYLCAWNGGQGARYFGAGTRLSVL.

The chain joins TRBV28 to TRBJ2-7; D is possibly TRBD1 (6 bases). V lost 6 bases and J 6 bases, leaving 12 bases between the germline ends. This CDR3 is 12 amino acids long. The germline gives CDR1 MDHEN, CDR2 SYDVKM. This chain's CDR3 is CASRPQGREQYF. CDR3 nucleotides: TGTGCCAGCAGGCCTCAGGGGCGCGAGCAGTACTTC. Using reference TRBV28 and TRBJ2-7 for the parts outside the CDR3, the full variable domain is DVKVTQSSRYLVKRTGEKVFLECVQDMDHENMFWYRQDPGLGLRLIYFSYDVKMKEKGDIPEGYSVSREKKERFSLILESASTNQTSMYLCASRPQGREQYFGPGTRLTVT.

The rearrangement joins TRBV9 to TRBJ2-2; tentatively, D is TRBD1 (5 bases). Germline lookup yields CDR1 SGDLS and CDR2 YYNGEE. The V gene lost 1 base and the J gene lost 1 base, with 5 bases spanning the gap. The CDR3 has 14 residues. The CDR3 reads CASSVRGNTGELFF. The DNA for the CDR3 is TGTGCCAGCAGCGTAAGGGGGAACACCGGGGAGCTGTTTTTT.

The genes are TRBV29-1 and TRBJ2-3; 8 positions agree with TRBD2. The V gene's germline CDR1 is SQVTM and CDR2 ANQGSEA. V shed 0 bases and J 3 bases; nucleotides not matched to a gene: 11. This CDR3 is 17 amino acids long. The CDR3 bases are TGCAGCGTTGAAGAACAGGCTAGCGGGCGATCGACAGATACGCAGTATTTT. Translated, it gives CSVEEQASGRSTDTQYF.

The rearrangement links TRBV4-1 to TRBJ1-6; D gene ambiguous. Trimming pared 1 base from V and 5 bases from J, leaving 9 bases between. The germline gives CDR1 MGHRA, CDR2 YSYEKL. The CDR3 has 15 residues. The CDR3 spells CASSQVAVDNSPLHF. The CDR3 coding sequence is TGCGCCAGCAGCCAAGTAGCAGTAGATAATTCACCCCTCCACTTT.

The rearrangement links TRBV5-8 to TRBJ2-5; D might be TRBD2 (5 bases). The germline V gene encodes CDR1 SGHTS and CDR2 YDEGEE. The CDR3 spans 15 residues. Trimming took off 4 bases at V and 2 bases at J, with 15 bases between the two ends. CDR3 region: CASSLEAARQETQYF. The CDR3 nucleotides are TGTGCCAGCAGCCTGGAGGCGGCCAGACAAGAGACCCAGTACTTC.

The chain recombines TRBV4-1 with TRBJ1-2; 10 bases are shared with TRBD1. The V gene end was trimmed by 4 bases and the J gene end by 8 bases; junction bases not matched to a gene: 7. The CDR3 spans 14 residues. Germline CDR1 is MGHRA and CDR2 is YSYEKL. This CDR3 reads CASSLGTGEFGYTF. The DNA of the CDR3 is TGCGCCAGCAGCCTTGGGACAGGGGAATTCGGCTACACCTTC.

This chain links TRBV5-1 with TRBJ1-2; no clear D gene. Germline V CDR1 and CDR2: SGHRS, YFSETQ. V was clipped by 1 base and J by 7 bases, with 14 bases between them. The CDR3 is 14 residues long. Here the CDR3 reads CASSLWAGVSGYTF. The CDR3 DNA follows: TGCGCCAGCAGCTTGTGGGCCGGGGTGTCTGGCTACACCTTC.

J is TRBJ1-2 and V is TRBV5-1, with D unresolved. The germline V and J ends were trimmed by 0 bases and 8 bases, with 14 bases remaining between them. This CDR3 spans 14 amino acids. CDR1 is SGHRS, CDR2 YFSETQ, per germline. CDR3 region: CASSLENPTRGYTF. Written as DNA, the CDR3 is TGCGCCAGCAGCTTGGAAAATCCTACGCGCGGCTACACCTTC.

The chain couples TRBV6-6 to TRBJ1-1, with 9 positions matching TRBD1. Germline V gene data show CDR1 as MNHNY and CDR2 as SVGAGI (reference sequence). J gave up 0 bases and V 5 bases, and 7 bases lay outside the gene matches. This CDR3 is built from 16 residues. The CDR3 loop reads CASSKGQGFMNTEAFF. The CDR3, as DNA: TGTGCCAGCAGTAAGGGACAGGGCTTTATGAACACTGAAGCTTTCTTT.

The rearrangement joins TRBV15 to TRBJ1-5; D gene ambiguous. The CDR3 length is 14 residues. Trimming stripped 5 bases from V and 2 bases from J, with 10 bases between. Germline V gene sequence: CDR1 LNHNV, CDR2 YYDKDF (reference sequence). The DNA of the CDR3 is TGTGCCACCAGCGCTACGTCGGGCAATCAGCCCCAGCATTTT. Protein product: CATSATSGNQPQHF. Filled out from reference TRBV15 and TRBJ1-5, the complete variable domain reads DAMVIQNPRYQVTQFGKPVTLSCSQTLNHNVMYWYQQKSSQAPKLLFHYYDKDFNNEADTPDNFQSRRPNTSFCFLDIRSPGLGDTAMYLCATSATSGNQPQHFGDGTRLSIL.

The rearrangement links TRBV6-4 to TRBJ1-2, with D possibly TRBD1 on 6 matching bases. The germline CDR1 and CDR2 sequences are MRHNA and SNTAGT. This CDR3 has 17 residues. V lost 1 base and J 8 bases, leaving 23 bases between the germline ends. CDR3 DNA: TGTGCCAGCAGTGACTTACTTCCTCAAGGACAGTCATCGGGCTACACCTTC. This gives the protein CASSDLLPQGQSSGYTF.

The rearrangement links TRBV6-5 to TRBJ2-1, with D unclear. This CDR3 contains 16 residues. With 0 bases removed from V and 0 bases from J, the gap between germline ends came to 9 bases. The germline V gene has CDR1 MNHEY and CDR2 SVGAGI. CDR3 bases: TGTGCCAGCAGTTACTCGAGATTAAGCTCCTACAATGAGCAGTTCTTC. It translates to CASSYSRLSSYNEQFF.